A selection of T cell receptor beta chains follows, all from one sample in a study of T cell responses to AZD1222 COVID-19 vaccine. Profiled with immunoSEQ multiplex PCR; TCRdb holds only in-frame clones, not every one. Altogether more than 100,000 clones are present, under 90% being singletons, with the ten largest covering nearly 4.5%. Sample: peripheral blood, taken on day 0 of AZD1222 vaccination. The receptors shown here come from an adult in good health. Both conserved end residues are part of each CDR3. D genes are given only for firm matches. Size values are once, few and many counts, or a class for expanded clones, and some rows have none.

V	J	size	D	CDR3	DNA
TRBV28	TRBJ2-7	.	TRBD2	CASSYVIAGGARYEQYF	TGTGCCAGCAGTTATGTTATCGCGGGGGGCGCGAGGTACGAGCAGTACTTC
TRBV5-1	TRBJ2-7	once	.	CASSLGGYLYEQYF	TGCGCCAGCAGCTTGGGGGGTTACCTTTACGAGCAGTACTTC
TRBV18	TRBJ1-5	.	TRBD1	CASSSGQGEGQPQHF	TGTGCCAGCTCATCCGGACAGGGAGAAGGTCAGCCCCAGCATTTT
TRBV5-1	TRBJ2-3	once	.	CASSPGTSTDTQYF	TGCGCCAGCAGCCCGGGGACTAGCACAGATACGCAGTATTTT
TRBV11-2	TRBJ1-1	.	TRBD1	CASSPSLGVRGQGVTEAFF	TGTGCCAGCAGCCCATCCCTGGGCGTACGAGGTCAGGGGGTTACTGAAGCTTTCTTT
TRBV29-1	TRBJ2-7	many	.	CSVYTGHSYEQYF	TGCAGCGTTTACACGGGACACTCCTACGAGCAGTACTTC
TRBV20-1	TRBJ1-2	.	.	CSASGLNTGYRNYGYTF	TGCAGTGCTAGTGGGTTGAACACAGGGTACCGAAACTATGGCTACACCTTC
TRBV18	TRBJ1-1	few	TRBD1	CASSRQGGKSEAFF	TGTGCCAGCTCACGTCAGGGGGGTAAGTCTGAAGCTTTCTTT
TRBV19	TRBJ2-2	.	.	CASSISWGLNTGELFF	TGTGCCAGTAGTATTAGCTGGGGCCTAAACACCGGGGAGCTGTTTTTT
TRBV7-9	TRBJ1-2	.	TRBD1	CASSPDRGRYGYTF	TGTGCCAGCAGCCCCGACAGGGGGAGGTATGGCTACACCTTC
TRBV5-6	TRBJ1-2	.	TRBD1	CASSIRQGVWSYGYGYTF	TGTGCCAGCAGCATTCGACAGGGGGTATGGTCCTATGGCTATGGCTACACCTTC
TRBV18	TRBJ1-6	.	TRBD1	CASSPDRESAPLHF	TGTGCCAGCTCACCCGACAGGGAATCAGCACCCCTCCACTTT
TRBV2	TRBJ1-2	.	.	CASSERVDYGYTF	TGTGCCAGCAGTGAAAGAGTAGATTATGGCTACACCTTC
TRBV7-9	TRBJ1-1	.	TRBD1	CASSPTQGKNTEAFF	TGTGCCAGCAGCCCGACACAGGGGAAGAACACTGAAGCTTTCTTT
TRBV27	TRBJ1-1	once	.	CASSLSRGSLNTEAFF	TGTGCCAGCAGTTTATCAAGGGGCAGTTTGAACACTGAAGCTTTCTTT
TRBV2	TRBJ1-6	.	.	CASSSVGADSRYNSPLHF	TGTGCCAGCAGTTCGGTTGGGGCGGACAGCCGCTATAATTCACCCCTCCACTTT
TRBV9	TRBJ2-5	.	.	CASSRQAQETQYF	TGTGCCAGCAGCCGACAGGCTCAAGAGACCCAGTACTTC
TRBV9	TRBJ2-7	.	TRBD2	CASSGDRTSGRYEQYF	TGTGCCAGCAGCGGAGACCGTACTAGCGGGAGGTACGAGCAGTACTTC
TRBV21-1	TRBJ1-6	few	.	CASSRQTGVNGSPLHF	TGTGCCAGCAGCAGACAGACAGGGGTTAATGGTTCACCCCTCCACTTT
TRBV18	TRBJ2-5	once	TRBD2	CASSPAASGGLETQYF	TGTGCCAGCTCACCAGCGGCTAGCGGGGGACTAGAGACCCAGTACTTC
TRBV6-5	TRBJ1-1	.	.	CASSYGVSAEAFF	TGTGCCAGCAGTTACGGAGTTTCGGCTGAAGCTTTCTTT
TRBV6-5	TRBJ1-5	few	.	CASSQRWGSNQPQHF	TGTGCCAGCAGCCAACGATGGGGGAGCAATCAGCCCCAGCATTTT
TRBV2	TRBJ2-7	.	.	CASSADFYEQYF	TGTGCCAGCAGTGCAGACTTCTACGAGCAGTACTTC
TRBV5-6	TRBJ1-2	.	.	CASSPGAGAGYGYTF	TGTGCCAGCAGCCCGGGGGCAGGGGCGGGATATGGCTACACCTTC
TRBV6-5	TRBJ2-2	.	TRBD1	CASSFDRGITGELFF	TGTGCCAGCAGCTTCGACAGGGGAATCACCGGGGAGCTGTTTTTT
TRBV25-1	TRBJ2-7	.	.	CASSAYYEQYF	TGTGCCAGCAGTGCTTACTACGAGCAGTACTTC
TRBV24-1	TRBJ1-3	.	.	CATQGTSGNTIYF	TGTGCCACACAGGGTACGTCTGGAAACACCATATATTTT
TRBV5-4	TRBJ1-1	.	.	CASSQDPGNEAFF	TGTGCCAGCAGCCAAGATCCAGGGAACGAAGCTTTCTTT
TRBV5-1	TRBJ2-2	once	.	CATRVALNTGELFF	TGCGCCACGAGGGTAGCCCTTAACACCGGGGAGCTGTTTTTT
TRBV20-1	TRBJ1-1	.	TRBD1	CSASVDRGDTEAFF	TGCAGTGCTAGTGTAGACAGGGGGGATACTGAAGCTTTCTTT
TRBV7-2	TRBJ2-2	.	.	CASSRDSNTGELFF	TGTGCCAGTTCCCGGGACTCAAACACCGGGGAGCTGTTTTTT
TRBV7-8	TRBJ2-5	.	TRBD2	CASSLVVSGRVGETQYF	TGTGCCAGCAGCTTAGTGGTTAGCGGGAGGGTCGGGGAGACCCAGTACTTC
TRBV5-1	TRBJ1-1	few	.	CASSLTTGTGLAFF	TGCGCCAGCAGCTTGACTACAGGGACGGGGTTGGCTTTCTTT
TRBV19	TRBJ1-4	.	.	CASSTDRFATNEKLFF	TGTGCCAGTAGTACCGACAGGTTTGCAACTAATGAAAAACTGTTTTTT
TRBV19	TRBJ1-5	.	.	CASTHPPTPPQHF	TGTGCCAGTACCCATCCTCCGACGCCGCCCCAGCATTTT
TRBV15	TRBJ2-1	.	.	CAIRVGRVNEQFF	TGTGCCATCCGGGTGGGACGCGTCAATGAGCAGTTCTTC
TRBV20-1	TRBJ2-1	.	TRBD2	CSASRGTSGGYNEQFF	TGCAGTGCTAGTAGAGGGACTAGCGGGGGTTACAATGAGCAGTTCTTC
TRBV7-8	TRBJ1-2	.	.	CASTGGESGYTF	TGTGCCAGCACCGGGGGGGAATCTGGCTACACCTTC
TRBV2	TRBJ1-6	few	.	CASSDGGPYSPLHF	TGTGCCAGCAGTGACGGGGGCCCATATTCACCCCTCCACTTT
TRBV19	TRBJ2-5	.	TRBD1	CASSIGTVWETQYF	TGTGCCAGTAGTATCGGGACAGTGTGGGAGACCCAGTACTTC